Shown below are 5 T cell receptor beta chains from a single sample sequenced in a study of Ad26.COV2.S vaccination and SARS-CoV-2 variants. This table comes from immunoSEQ multiplex PCR, and its TCRdb copy is limited to in-frame clones, with some not included. In the table there are approximately 400,000 clones, about 85% of which are singletons. Treatment indicated: 19 received Ad26.COV2.S at low or high dose, single or two shots; 5 received placebo; per-sample allocation not given. On day 63 after the first injection, vaccine and placebo recipients gave samples. The sequenced sample was peripheral blood, obtained in a trial of Ad26.COV2.S vaccine versus placebo. The receptors stem from a person between 18 and 60 years old who received the Ad26.COV2.S COVID-19 vaccine or a placebo.

This clone was counted a single time. The chain employs TRBV3-1 (or the pseudogene TRBV3-2) and TRBJ2-5; D is uncertain. CDR1 and CDR2 from the germline V gene are LGHDT and YNNKEL (reference sequence). V lost 3 bases and J lost 5, with 7 bases in between. The CDR3 length is 12 residues. CDR3 DNA: TGTGCCAGCAGCCAGAGAGTCGAGACCCAGTACTTC. Residues: CASSQRVETQYF.

The genes are TRBV7-2 and TRBJ1-2; 10 bases map to TRBD1. After removal of 1 base from V and 8 bases from J, the junction contained 10 bases not matched to a gene. Germline CDR1 and CDR2: SGHTA and FQGNSA. This CDR3 comprises 16 residues. The CDR3 reads CASSLVGLGQGLGYTF. CDR3 DNA: TGTGCCAGCAGCTTAGTCGGGCTGGGACAGGGGCTAGGCTACACCTTC.

The V call is TRBV5-5, the J call TRBJ2-1; a possible D gene is TRBD2 (7 bases). V lost 1 base and J lost 6, with 17 bases in between. The CDR3 contains 16 residues. Germline lookup yields CDR1 SGHKS and CDR2 YYEKEE (reference sequence). CDR3 DNA: TGTGCCAGCAGCTTGAGGCGGGAGAGGGGGGTCAATGAGCAGTTCTTC. Encoded protein: CASSLRRERGVNEQFF.

The rearrangement links TRBV2 to TRBJ1-2, with TRBD1 identical over 8 bases. Germline values: CDR1 SNHLY, CDR2 FYNNEI. V lost 7 bases, J lost 5 bases, and 9 bases stayed unmatched. The CDR3 is 14 residues long. This CDR3 reads CASKKGQGLYGYTF. CDR3 in DNA: TGTGCCAGCAAGAAAGGACAGGGTCTATATGGCTACACCTTC.

The chain uses TRBV6-5 and TRBJ2-1; D remains ambiguous. Germline-derived CDR1 and CDR2 are MNHEY and SVGAGI. This CDR3 has 13 residues. The ends were cut back, 8 bases at V and 0 bases at J, with 8 bases in the middle. CDR3 sequence reads: CASRLSSYNEQFF. The CDR3 bases are TGTGCCAGCCGACTGAGCTCCTACAATGAGCAGTTCTTC.